This T cell receptor (beta chain) comes out of a study of CD8+CD57+ T cells in acquired aplastic anemia (dated by TCRdb to between 2017 and 2018). Background on the whole study: A mean of around 3.3 ug of DNA, ranging from about 0.2 to 27.4 ug, was extracted from sorted CD4+ and CD8+ cells. Mean read counts for healthy donor samples were around 10 million for CD4+ cells and about 12 million for CD8+ cells. The research as a whole found: Patients and healthy controls showed no significant difference in CD8+ Simpson's diversity (P=0.060). Roughly 29 CD8+ CDR3 sequences were found in both patients and controls but appeared to be highly expressed in patients and within the immunodominant clones of the patients.

The CDR3 covers 14 residues, taking in both the cysteine and the phenylalanine. Only the CDR3 part of the read is kept: 42 bases, read in frame from the first base. In the germline V gene (reference sequence), CDR1 corresponds to LNHNV and CDR2 to YYDKDF. At the junction V is shortened by 3 bases and J by 6 bases, with 15 bases in between. The study deep-sequenced TCR repertoires of sorted CD4+ and CD8+ blood T cells from severe aplastic anemia patients and healthy subjects. Ficoll-Paque density gradient centrifugation was used to isolate peripheral blood mononuclear cells. Before DNA extraction, CD4+ and CD8+ T cells were sorted with FACS or magnetic beads. Genomic DNA was used as template for profiling of TCR beta VDJ combinations and CDR3 sequences. An Illumina HiSeq 2000 was the platform used for TCR repertoire sequencing. Concerning the study's data processing: Repertoire assessment relied on Simpson's diversity index, CDR3 size and DJ length profiles, and TRBV/TRBJ rearrangement plots. The most abundant DNA sequence in the deep sequencing data was defined as the immunodominant clone. CDR3 amino acid sequences were screened for sharing across subjects and compared with published repertoires and the VDJdb database. Using fastp trimming at Q25 and MiXCR clonotype assembly, TCRdb reanalyzed the public sequencing data and kept in-frame beta chains. Duplicate CDR3 protein sequences are folded into a single record with the most common DNA and genes. What appears here as the V and J calls and clone size reflects TCRdb's work, not the paper's. This sample holds around 140,000 distinct CDR3 sequences; roughly 40% were observed only once. The top ten clonotypes cover 8% to 9% of the sample.

Turning to this clonotype: It has no known antigen specificity. Per-base quality was not reported, and no clone a single base away is much larger than it.

The TCR originated in a human donor in good health, serving as a control. What was sequenced was sorted CD4+, CD8+, or CD8+CD57+ T cells (not recorded which) from PBMCs. The rearranged chain carries TRBV15 and TRBJ2-7, with no confident D gene call. The DNA is TGTGCCACCAGCAGTGACCTCAGTGGTTTCGAGCAGTACTTC. Its protein reads: CATSSDLSGFEQYF.